Below, 16 T cell receptor beta chains from the same sample are listed, as sequenced in a study of blood T cell repertoires in COVID-19. Only in-frame clones appear in the TCRdb table, and some are missing; sequencing was by immunoSEQ multiplex PCR. The table lists roughly 250,000 clones, more than 85% of them singletons. Specimen: PBMCs or T cells enriched from blood (not recorded which). The receptors originated from a man aged 35-49 years who had recovered from COVID-19.

The rearrangement uses TRBV7-3 and TRBJ2-6; a possible D gene is TRBD1 (6 bases). The CDR3 length is 18 residues. The germline CDR1 and CDR2 sequences are SGHTA and FQGTGA. With 2 bases removed from V and 0 bases from J, the gap between germline ends came to 14 bases. The CDR3 here is CASSLGAQGSSGANVLTF. Written as DNA, the CDR3 is TGTGCCAGCAGCTTAGGGGCCCAGGGGAGCTCTGGGGCCAACGTCCTGACTTTC.

The rearrangement joins TRBV13 to TRBJ1-1, with 8 bases identical to TRBD1. The V segment lost 5 bases and the J segment 1 base; nucleotides outside the gene matches: 21. The V gene's germline CDR1 is PRHDT and CDR2 FYEKMQ (reference sequence). The length of the CDR3 is 20 residues. CDR3 in DNA: TGTGCCAGCAGCCCAGCCGCCCGTGGGACAGGCCCGCCGTGGAACACTGAAGCTTTCTTT. This gives the protein CASSPAARGTGPPWNTEAFF.

CDR3 amino acids: CASSSIDLAGPPYEQYF. Written as DNA, the CDR3 is TGTGCCAGCAGCTCAATAGACCTTGCGGGACCGCCCTACGAGCAGTACTTC. The J gene is TRBJ2-7, the V gene TRBV7-2; tentatively, D is TRBD2 (6 bases). V was shortened by 4 bases and J by 2 bases, with 21 bases between the two germline ends. The CDR3 sequence is 17 residues long. Germline CDR1 reads SGHTA; CDR2 reads FQGNSA. Full variable domain (missing parts from reference TRBV7-2 and TRBJ2-7): GAGVSQSPSNKVTEKGKDVELRCDPISGHTALYWYRQSLGQGLEFLIYFQGNSAPDKSGLPSDRFSAERTGGSVSTLTIQRTQQEDSAVYLCASSSIDLAGPPYEQYFGPGTRLTVT.

The chain uses TRBV29-1 and TRBJ1-2; possible D gene TRBD1, 6 bases. The V and J ends lost 7 bases and 8 bases respectively, with 17 bases between them. The germline gives CDR1 SQVTM, CDR2 ANQGSEA. The CDR3 covers 12 residues. The CDR3 reads CSDLQGLEGYTF. CDR3 sequence (DNA): TGCAGCGACCTCCAGGGGCTGGAAGGCTACACCTTC.

The chain is built from TRBV19 and TRBJ1-5; 10 bases agree with TRBD1. The germline V gene has CDR1 LNHDA and CDR2 SQIVND (reference sequence). The CDR3 loop spans 16 amino acids. J was trimmed by 10 bases and V by 5 bases; bases with no gene match: 14. Here the CDR3 reads CASSHRDRGPLFPQHF. The CDR3 DNA follows: TGTGCCAGTAGTCACCGGGACAGGGGACCTCTATTCCCCCAGCATTTT.

This clone has just a few counts. The chain recombines TRBV12-3 or TRBV12-4 with TRBJ1-1, with D uncertain. This CDR3 has 11 residues. Trimming took off 3 bases at V and 7 bases at J, with 6 bases between the two ends. CDR3 nucleotides: TGTGCCAGCAGTTTGTCTAATGAAGCTTTCTTT. It encodes CASSLSNEAFF.

This chain joins TRBV6-5 and TRBJ1-5, with 7 bases identical to TRBD1. The V and J ends lost 6 bases and 5 bases, in that order; junction bases with no gene match: 10. Germline CDR1 MNHEY, CDR2 SVGAGI. The CDR3 sequence is 15 residues long. CDR3 in DNA: TGTGCCAGCAGCTTAAATACAGGGGCCTATCAGCCCCAGCATTTT. Encoded protein: CASSLNTGAYQPQHF.

V is TRBV3-1 (or the pseudogene TRBV3-2) and J is TRBJ1-3; 7 bases are a match to TRBD1. The ends lost 4 bases at V and 0 bases at J; junction bases unmatched: 3. This CDR3 spans 15 amino acids. The germline gives CDR1 LGHDT, CDR2 YNNKEL (reference sequence). The CDR3 bases are TGTGCCAGCAGCCGGGGACAGATCTCTGGAAACACCATATATTTT. This encodes CASSRGQISGNTIYF.

Points on this clone: This sample includes further DNA sequences coding for the same CDR3. The chain links TRBV29-1 to TRBJ2-7; TRBD1 matches at 9 bases. The germline V gene has CDR1 SQVTM and CDR2 ANQGSEA. V trimming: 4 bases; J trimming: 5 bases; junction bases outside the gene matches: 0. The CDR3 consists of 11 residues. CDR3 in DNA: TGCAGCGTTGGACAGGGGGACGAGCAGTACTTC. Translating gives CSVGQGDEQYF.

The genes are TRBV30 and TRBJ1-4; a possible D gene is TRBD1 (5 bases). This CDR3 is built from 13 residues. Germline CDR1 GTSNPN, CDR2 SVGIG (reference sequence). V was shortened by 0 bases and J by 6 bases, with 8 bases between the two germline ends. Here the CDR3 reads CAWSVGGYEKLFF. The DNA for the CDR3 is TGTGCCTGGAGTGTGGGGGGATATGAAAAACTGTTTTTT.

This clone came up a few times. The chain uses TRBV6-4 and TRBJ2-3, with TRBD2 matching over 7 bases. CDR3 length equals 15 residues. Looked up from germline, CDR1 is MRHNA and CDR2 is SNTAGT. The ends lost 3 bases at V and 10 bases at J; junction bases unmatched: 13. The CDR3 DNA is TGTGCCAGCAGTGAGGGAGGGATCAACTCCGTCGCGCAGTATTTT. Its protein product is CASSEGGINSVAQYF.

This clone was counted once. This chain joins TRBV7-9 and TRBJ1-4; unclear D gene. CDR3 length: 16 amino acids. The V and J ends lost 0 bases and 4 bases respectively, with 12 bases between them. Per germline, CDR1 SEHNR and CDR2 FQNEAQ (reference sequence). In DNA, the CDR3 is TGTGCCAGCAGCTTAGCGCGGGCAGAGAATAATGAAAAACTGTTTTTT. Encoded protein: CASSLARAENNEKLFF.

The chain links TRBV9 to TRBJ1-4, with D possibly matching TRBD1 (6 bases). With 0 bases removed from V and 0 bases from J, the gap between germline ends came to 9 bases. In germline, CDR1 is SGDLS, CDR2 YYNGEE. This CDR3 spans 16 amino acids. The CDR3 protein is CASSVEGVATNEKLFF. The CDR3 nucleotides read TGTGCCAGCAGCGTAGAGGGGGTTGCAACTAATGAAAAACTGTTTTTT.

The chain combines TRBV3-1 (or the pseudogene TRBV3-2) with TRBJ2-1, with D maybe TRBD1 (5 bases). CDR1 is LGHDT, CDR2 YNNKEL, per germline (reference sequence). There are 13 residues in the CDR3. The V and J ends lost 1 base and 8 bases respectively, with 9 bases between them. The CDR3 DNA sequence: TGTGCCAGCAGCCAAGGCAGGGTTTATGAGCAGTTCTTC. Translating gives CASSQGRVYEQFF.

The chain has TRBV7-2 and TRBJ1-5, with unresolved D. This CDR3 has 13 residues. Germline V gives CDR1 SGHTA, CDR2 FQGNSA. Deletions cut 5 bases from V and 3 bases from J, with 8 bases between. As DNA, the CDR3 is TGTGCCAGCAGCCCCCGGGTCAATCAGCCCCAGCATTTT. Its protein is CASSPRVNQPQHF.

The rearrangement joins TRBV2 to TRBJ2-3, with D maybe TRBD2 (6 bases). This CDR3 is built from 14 residues. V lost 7 bases to trimming and J lost 2 bases, with 13 bases between them. Germline V CDR1 and CDR2: SNHLY, FYNNEI. CDR3: CASIRREHTDTQYF. DNA of the CDR3: TGTGCCAGCATACGGCGGGAACACACAGATACGCAGTATTTT.